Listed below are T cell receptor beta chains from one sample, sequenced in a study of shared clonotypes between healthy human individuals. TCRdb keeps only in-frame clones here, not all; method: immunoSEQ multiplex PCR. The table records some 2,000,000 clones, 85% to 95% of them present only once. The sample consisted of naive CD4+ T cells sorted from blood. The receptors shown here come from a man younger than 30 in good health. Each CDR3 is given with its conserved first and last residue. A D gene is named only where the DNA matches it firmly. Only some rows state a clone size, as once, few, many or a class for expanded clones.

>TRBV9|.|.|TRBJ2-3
CASSVDRYTQYF
TGTGCCAGCAGCGTAGATCGCTATACGCAGTATTTT
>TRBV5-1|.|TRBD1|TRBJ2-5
CASSRTGLETQYF
TGCGCCAGCAGCCGGACAGGGCTCGAGACCCAGTACTTC
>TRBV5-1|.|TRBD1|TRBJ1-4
CASSLGQGGEKLFF
TGCGCCAGCAGCTTAGGACAGGGCGGTGAAAAACTGTTTTTT
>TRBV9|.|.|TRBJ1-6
CASSAVNGPHSPLHF
TGTGCCAGCAGCGCCGTGAACGGTCCCCATTCACCCCTCCACTTT
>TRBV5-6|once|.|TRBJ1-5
CASSLGRGRGQPQHF
TGTGCCAGCAGCTTGGGTAGGGGACGGGGACAGCCCCAGCATTTT
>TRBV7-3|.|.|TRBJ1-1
CASSLTGGRTEAFF
TGTGCCAGCAGCCTAACCGGGGGGCGAACTGAAGCTTTCTTT
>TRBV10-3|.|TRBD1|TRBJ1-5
CAARGQGGQPQHF
TGTGCCGCCAGGGGACAGGGCGGGCAGCCCCAGCATTTT
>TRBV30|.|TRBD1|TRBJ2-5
CAWTWTGGGETQYF
TGTGCCTGGACATGGACAGGGGGGGGAGAGACCCAGTACTTC
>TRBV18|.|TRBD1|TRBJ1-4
CASSPTDRGSTNEKLFF
TGTGCCAGCTCACCAACTGACAGGGGATCAACTAATGAAAAACTGTTTTTT
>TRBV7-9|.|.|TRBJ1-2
CASSLEGGSGYTF
TGTGCCAGCAGCTTAGAAGGGGGTTCTGGCTACACCTTC
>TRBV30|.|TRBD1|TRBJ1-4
CAYHNRDRGEKLFF
TGTGCCTACCACAACCGGGACAGGGGTGAGAAACTGTTTTTT
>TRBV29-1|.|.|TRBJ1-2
CSATWTEGGYTF
TGCAGCGCCACTTGGACAGAGGGTGGCTACACCTTC
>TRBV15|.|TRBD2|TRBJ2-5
CATSNRRTSGREETQYF
TGTGCCACCAGCAACCGCCGGACTAGCGGGAGGGAAGAGACCCAGTACTTC
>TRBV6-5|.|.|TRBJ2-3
CASSRRQATDTQYF
TGTGCCAGCAGCCGCCGACAGGCCACAGATACGCAGTATTTT
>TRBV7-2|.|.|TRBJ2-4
CASSLELGIKNIQYF
TGTGCCAGCAGCTTAGAGTTGGGAATCAAAAACATTCAGTACTTC
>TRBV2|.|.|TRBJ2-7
CASSEERGIPPSEQYF
TGTGCCAGCAGTGAAGAGAGGGGCATACCCCCGTCGGAGCAGTACTTC
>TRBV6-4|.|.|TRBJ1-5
CASSDSRCGQGQPQHF
TGTGCCAGCAGTGACTCGCGGTGCGGACAAGGACAGCCCCAGCATTTT
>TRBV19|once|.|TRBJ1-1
CASSYHQGRSTEAFF
TGTGCCAGCAGTTACCATCAGGGAAGGTCCACTGAAGCTTTCTTT
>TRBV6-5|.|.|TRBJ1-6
CASSYGIIFHF
TGTGCCAGCAGTTATGGGATTATCTTCCACTTT
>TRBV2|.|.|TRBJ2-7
CASSESSKRDEQYF
TGTGCCAGCAGTGAAAGTTCTAAACGGGACGAGCAGTACTTC
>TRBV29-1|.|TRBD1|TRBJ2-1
CSARRTGEYNEQFF
TGCAGCGCGAGGAGGACAGGGGAATACAATGAGCAGTTCTTC
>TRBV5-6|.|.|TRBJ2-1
CASSWDGNEQFF
TGTGCCAGCTCCTGGGACGGCAATGAGCAGTTCTTC
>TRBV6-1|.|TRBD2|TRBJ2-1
CASRGQGLAGLEQFF
TGTGCCAGCAGAGGTCAGGGACTAGCGGGTCTTGAGCAGTTCTTC
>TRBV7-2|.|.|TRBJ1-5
CASSRLTENQPQHF
TGTGCCAGCAGCCGATTGACGGAAAATCAGCCCCAGCATTTT
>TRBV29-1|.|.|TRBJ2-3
CSVELLGDTQYF
TGCAGCGTTGAGTTACTGGGGGATACGCAGTATTTT
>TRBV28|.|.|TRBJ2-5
CASSSDRAETQYF
TGTGCCAGCAGTTCCGATAGAGCGGAGACCCAGTACTTC
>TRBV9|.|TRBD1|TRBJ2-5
CASTRSVGQGEETQYF
TGTGCCAGCACCCGATCGGTTGGACAGGGGGAAGAGACCCAGTACTTC
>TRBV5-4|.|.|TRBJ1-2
CASSLQQGLDGYTF
TGTGCCAGCAGCTTGCAACAGGGTCTGGATGGCTACACCTTC
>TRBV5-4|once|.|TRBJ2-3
CASSLSGDTQYF
TGTGCCAGCAGCTTGTCAGGAGATACGCAGTATTTT
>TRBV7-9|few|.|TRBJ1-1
CASSLPAANTEAFF
TGTGCCAGCAGCTTACCGGCAGCTAACACTGAAGCTTTCTTT
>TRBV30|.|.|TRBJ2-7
CAWSAVSYEQYF
TGTGCCTGGAGCGCGGTCTCCTACGAGCAGTACTTC
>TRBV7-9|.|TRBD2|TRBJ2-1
CASSSTGTSGRAHNEQFF
TGTGCCAGCAGCTCAACCGGGACTAGCGGGAGGGCCCACAATGAGCAGTTCTTC
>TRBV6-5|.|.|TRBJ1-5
CASSPDRYSNQPQHF
TGTGCCAGCAGCCCGGACAGATATAGCAATCAGCCCCAGCATTTT
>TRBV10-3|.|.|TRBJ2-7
CAISEAGTVTYEQYF
TGTGCCATCAGTGAGGCGGGGACTGTTACCTACGAGCAGTACTTC
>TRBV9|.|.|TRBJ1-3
CASSVRAGHGNTIYF
TGTGCCAGCAGCGTAAGGGCAGGCCATGGAAACACCATATATTTT
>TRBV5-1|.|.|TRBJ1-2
CASSLSNRASKVYGYTF
TGCGCCAGCAGCTTGAGTAACAGGGCCTCCAAGGTCTATGGCTACACCTTC
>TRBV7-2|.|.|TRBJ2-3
CASSFNGVSTDTQYF
TGTGCCAGCAGCTTCAACGGGGTCAGCACAGATACGCAGTATTTT
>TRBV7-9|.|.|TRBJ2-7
CASSLLGGEQYF
TGTGCCAGCAGCCTATTAGGAGGCGAGCAGTACTTC
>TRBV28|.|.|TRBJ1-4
CASNLPRQSNEKLFF
TGTGCCAGCAACCTCCCTAGGCAAAGTAATGAAAAACTGTTTTTT
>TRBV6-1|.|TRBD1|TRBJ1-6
CASSEVFRGRGNSPLHF
TGTGCCAGCAGTGAAGTTTTTAGGGGGCGCGGTAATTCACCCCTCCACTTT
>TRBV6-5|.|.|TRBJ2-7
CASSYSRATYEQYF
TGTGCCAGCAGTTACTCGCGGGCTACCTACGAGCAGTACTTC
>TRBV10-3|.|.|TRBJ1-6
CAITGDLNSPLHF
TGTGCCATCACAGGAGATCTTAATTCACCCCTCCACTTT
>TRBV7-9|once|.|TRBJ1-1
CASSLGQGMNTEAFF
TGTGCCAGCAGCTTAGGCCAGGGCATGAACACTGAAGCTTTCTTT
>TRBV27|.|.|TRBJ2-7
CASSKGSYEQYF
TGTGCCAGCAGTAAGGGGTCCTACGAGCAGTACTTC
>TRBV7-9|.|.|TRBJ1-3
CASSLDLLSGNTIYF
TGTGCCAGCAGCTTAGATCTACTCTCTGGAAACACCATATATTTT
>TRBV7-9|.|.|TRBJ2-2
CASSRIGQGRTGELFF
TGTGCCAGCAGCCGAATAGGGCAGGGTCGGACCGGGGAGCTGTTTTTT
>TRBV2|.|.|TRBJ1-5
CASREQGGGNQPQHF
TGTGCCAGCAGGGAACAGGGAGGGGGGAATCAGCCCCAGCATTTT
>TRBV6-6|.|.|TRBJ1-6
CASRSGFPDVTPLHF
TGTGCCAGCAGATCAGGGTTCCCCGATGTTACACCCCTCCACTTT